The rows below give T cell receptor beta chains drawn from one sample of a study of graft-versus-host responses after intestinal transplantation. Their antigens are not known. Using immunoSEQ multiplex PCR, the repertoire was profiled, and TCRdb retains in-frame clones only, with some absent. The table has about 70,000 clones, approximately 93% seen once. The sequences come from unstimulated CD8+ T cells sorted from spleen or lymph node cells, collected before intestinal transplant. Every receptor here comes from a human donor who received an intestinal transplant. Each CDR3 is given with its conserved first and last residue. The order of the fields is J gene, CDR3 length, D gene, clone size, V gene, CDR3 DNA, CDR3 protein. The D gene is left open where the match is weak. Expanded clones get a size class; other rows say once, few or many, or leave the size out.

TRBJ1-1	15	.	.	TRBV6-6	TGTGCCAGCAGTTACTTGATGGGTTCGAACACTGAAGCTTTCTTT	CASSYLMGSNTEAFF
TRBJ1-1	11	.	.	TRBV25-1	TGTGCCAGCAGTGATATTCTTGAAGCTTTCTTT	CASSDILEAFF
TRBJ1-1	12	.	.	TRBV9	TGTGCCAGCAGCAGCTCAGGGACTGAAGCTTTCTTT	CASSSSGTEAFF
TRBJ2-7	17	TRBD1	.	TRBV5-5	TGTGCCAGCAGCTTGGCTTTCCCGGACAGGTGGGGTTACGAGCAGTACTTC	CASSLAFPDRWGYEQYF
TRBJ2-3	14	.	.	TRBV5-6	TGTGCCAGCAGCCCGTGGAGTGGCACAGATACGCAGTATTTT	CASSPWSGTDTQYF
TRBJ2-3	13	.	.	TRBV6-4	TGTGCCAGCAGCGCGGGACCGACAGATACGCAGTATTTT	CASSAGPTDTQYF
TRBJ2-7	14	TRBD2	.	TRBV29-1	TGCAGCGTTGAGGGGACTAGCGGGACCTACGAGCAGTACTTC	CSVEGTSGTYEQYF
TRBJ2-1	16	TRBD1	.	TRBV29-1	TGCAGCGTTGAGGATATCGGGGACAGCTCCTACAATGAGCAGTTCTTC	CSVEDIGDSSYNEQFF
TRBJ2-1	15	TRBD1	.	TRBV9	TGTGCCAGCAGCGCGGACAGGGGTAGCTACAATGAGCAGTTCTTC	CASSADRGSYNEQFF
TRBJ2-5	14	TRBD1	.	TRBV6-1	TGTGCCAGCGGGACAGGGGGGCGCATGGAGACCCAGTACTTC	CASGTGGRMETQYF
TRBJ2-1	13	.	.	TRBV7-3	TGTGCCAGCAGCTTAGCCCAGAACAATGAGCAGTTCTTC	CASSLAQNNEQFF
TRBJ2-1	17	.	.	TRBV2	TGTGCCAGCAGTGATGGGGTAGGGCGAAGCTCCTACAATGAGCAGTTCTTC	CASSDGVGRSSYNEQFF
TRBJ1-1	17	TRBD1	.	TRBV28	TGTGCCAGCACCTCTAGACAGGGGTCCCACTCGGGGACTGAAGCTTTCTTT	CASTSRQGSHSGTEAFF
TRBJ2-1	19	TRBD1	once	TRBV9	TGTGCCAGCAGCGTAGGGGCGGGACAGGGAGGAGGGCCCTACAATGAGCAGTTCTTC	CASSVGAGQGGGPYNEQFF
TRBJ1-1	14	.	.	TRBV7-8	TGTGCCAGCAGCTTAGTACGGCTGAACACTGAAGCTTTCTTT	CASSLVRLNTEAFF
TRBJ2-2	20	TRBD2	.	TRBV6-1	TGTGCCAGCAGTGAACGGGTCAATGGACTAGCGGGACTGGGGTCCGGGGAGCTGTTTTTT	CASSERVNGLAGLGSGELFF
TRBJ2-7	12	.	.	TRBV5-4	TGTGCCAGCAGCTTTTGGAAGGACGAGCAGTACTTC	CASSFWKDEQYF
TRBJ2-7	16	TRBD2	.	TRBV6-1	TGTGCCAGCAGTGAAGCCGGGCGGGGGACCTCCTACGAGCAGTACTTC	CASSEAGRGTSYEQYF
TRBJ1-3	13	.	.	TRBV6-5	TGTGCCAGCAGTAAGAGCGGTGGAAACACCATATATTTT	CASSKSGGNTIYF
TRBJ1-1	14	.	.	TRBV29-1	TGCAGCGTCACCCCAGGAGTTATGAACACTGAAGCTTTCTTT	CSVTPGVMNTEAFF
TRBJ2-7	12	.	.	TRBV27	TGTGCCAGCAAGGGACCGTACTACGAGCAGTACTTC	CASKGPYYEQYF
TRBJ2-1	14	.	.	TRBV29-1	TGCAGCGCGGAAACCCAGCGCATATACAATGAGCAGTTCTTC	CSAETQRIYNEQFF
TRBJ2-7	15	TRBD1	.	TRBV29-1	TGCAGCGTTGACGTCGGGACAGGGGTGATCTACGAGCAGTACTTC	CSVDVGTGVIYEQYF
TRBJ1-1	17	TRBD1	.	TRBV28	TGTGCCAGCACTATTGACAGGGGTGGGGCGGGGAACACTGAAGCTTTCTTT	CASTIDRGGAGNTEAFF
TRBJ1-4	15	TRBD1	.	TRBV2	TGTGCCAGCAGCGACCCGACAGGGGGGGGTGAAAAACTGTTTTTT	CASSDPTGGGEKLFF
TRBJ2-1	12	.	.	TRBV2	TGTGCCACCCTAAGGGCTAACAATGAGCAGTTCTTC	CATLRANNEQFF
TRBJ2-1	15	TRBD1	.	TRBV7-9	TGTGCCAGCCAGGGACAGGGGGAACCCTACAATGAGCAGTTCTTC	CASQGQGEPYNEQFF
TRBJ2-1	16	TRBD2	.	TRBV5-6	TGTGCCAGCAGCTTGGATCCAGCGGGAGAAATCAATGAGCAGTTCTTC	CASSLDPAGEINEQFF
TRBJ2-1	15	.	.	TRBV6-6	TGTGCCAGCAGCCAACCCTTAAGGCCGCAAGATGAGCAGTTCTTC	CASSQPLRPQDEQFF
TRBJ1-5	14	TRBD1	.	TRBV15	TGTGCCACCGGACAGGGGGCGAAAGGTCAGCCCCAGCATTTT	CATGQGAKGQPQHF
TRBJ1-6	13	.	.	TRBV4-1	TGCGCCAGCAGCCCGGCCCCATTATCACCCCTCCACTTT	CASSPAPLSPLHF
TRBJ2-2	14	.	.	TRBV4-2	TGTGCCAGCAGCCAAGAACTAGTGGTCGGGGAGCTGTTTTTT	CASSQELVVGELFF
TRBJ2-1	13	.	.	TRBV21-1	TGTGCCAGGCTACACCATTCCGACAATGAGCAGTTCTTC	CARLHHSDNEQFF
TRBJ2-3	14	.	.	TRBV4-2	TGTGCCAGTGAATCCCTACCGAGAACAGATACGCAGTATTTT	CASESLPRTDTQYF
TRBJ2-3	16	TRBD2	.	TRBV10-1	TGCGCCAGCAGTGGGACTAGCGGGATGACTGGAGATACGCAGTATTTT	CASSGTSGMTGDTQYF
TRBJ2-1	15	TRBD1	.	TRBV6-5	TGTGCCAGCAGTGGCCCGGGACAGGGGAGGGATGAGCAGTTCTTC	CASSGPGQGRDEQFF
TRBJ1-5	17	.	.	TRBV2	TGTGCCAGCAGAGTCAGCCCCGGCATAGGGGGAAATCAGCCCCAGCATTTT	CASRVSPGIGGNQPQHF
TRBJ1-1	15	TRBD1	.	TRBV5-6	TGTGCCAGCAGCCGCCTGGGACAGGGGATGACTGAAGCTTTCTTT	CASSRLGQGMTEAFF
TRBJ2-7	22	.	once	TRBV21-1	TGTGCCAGCAGCTCCTCAGAACCCTCGGGACTAGCGGGAGGGCCCTTCCCCTACGGGCAGTACTTC	CASSSSEPSGLAGGPFPYGQYF
TRBJ2-2	13	.	.	TRBV28	TGTGCCAGCACCCCCGCGAACACCGGGGAGCTGTTTTTT	CASTPANTGELFF
TRBJ2-7	16	TRBD2	.	TRBV11-1	TGTGCCAGCAGCCCAGAGAGCGGGAGGGCCCCCTACGAGCAGTACTTC	CASSPESGRAPYEQYF
TRBJ1-4	15	.	.	TRBV27	TGTGCCAGCAGTTTATATGGCCCAACTAATGAAAAACTGTTTTTT	CASSLYGPTNEKLFF
TRBJ2-7	16	TRBD1	.	TRBV27	TGTGCCAGCAGTGACACCGGGACAGGGGGTGTCTACGAGCAGTACTTC	CASSDTGTGGVYEQYF
TRBJ2-1	15	TRBD2	.	TRBV6-5	TGTGCCAGCAGTTACTCGGGGCGGGAGGACGCCCTGCAGTTCTTC	CASSYSGREDALQFF
TRBJ2-3	15	.	.	TRBV27	TGTGCCAGCAGTTTAGGGTGGCCTAGCACAGATACGCAGTATTTT	CASSLGWPSTDTQYF
TRBJ2-7	15	.	.	TRBV6-6	TGTGCCAGCAGTTACTTGGTTTCCTCGGACTACGAGCAGTACTTC	CASSYLVSSDYEQYF
TRBJ2-2	13	.	.	TRBV11-2	TGTGCCAGCAGCTTTCCCAACACCGGGGAGCTGTTTTTT	CASSFPNTGELFF
TRBJ2-3	16	.	.	TRBV7-9	TGTGCCAGCAGCCGCCCGGATAGGGGAGGTCCAGATACGCAGTATTTT	CASSRPDRGGPDTQYF
TRBJ2-3	16	TRBD2	once	TRBV9	TGTGCCAGCAGCCCGGGGACTAGCGGACACACAGATACGCAGTATTTT	CASSPGTSGHTDTQYF
TRBJ2-3	16	TRBD1	.	TRBV10-1	TGCGCCAGCAGTGAGAGGACAGGGGTGAGCACAGATACGCAGTATTTT	CASSERTGVSTDTQYF
TRBJ2-7	11	.	.	TRBV18	TGTGCCAGCTCACGAACCTACGAGCAGTACTTC	CASSRTYEQYF